The 10 T cell receptor beta chains in this list originate from one sample, sequenced in a study of T cells in Graves' hyperthyroidism and ophthalmopathy (dated by TCRdb to between 2019 and 2020). The method behind the library was multiplex PCR. Sequenced on an Illumina HiSeq 2000. The TCR beta CDR3 regions were amplified from the RNA transcripts. A first-round RT-PCR of the TCR CDR3 used the HTBI primer set with the Qiagen OneStep RT-PCR kit. TCRdb cleaned the public reads at Q25 with fastp, built clones with MiXCR and kept in-frame beta chains. Rows are unified per CDR3 protein, each entry keeping the most common DNA and genes. This sample holds 350,000 to 400,000 distinct CDR3 sequences; approximately 15% were observed only once. In total, the top ten clones hold approximately 32% of the sample. Sequencing input: blood. These receptors originate from a young woman with Graves' hyperthyroidism.

As to this clonotype: A much larger clone differs by one base, so this may be a read error. J is TRBJ2-1 and V is TRBV24-1; 8 bases are a match to TRBD2. Germline V lookup: CDR1 KGHDR, CDR2 SFDVKD. The CDR3 covers 19 residues. CDR3 in DNA: TGTGCCACCAGTGATCCCCCCGGGAGGGGCCGGAGCTCCTACAATGAGCAGTCCTTC. Protein: CATSDPPGRGRSSYNEQSF.

This clonotype was counted ten times or more. The rearrangement uses TRBV2 and TRBJ2-3; D unresolved. Looked up from germline, CDR1 is SNHLY and CDR2 is FYNNEI. Deletions cut 6 bases from V and 4 bases from J, with 5 bases between. The CDR3 spans 11 residues. The CDR3 reads CASRGADTQYF. The CDR3 region has the DNA TGTGCCAGCAGAGGCGCAGATACGCAGTATTTT.

Many counts were recorded for this clonotype. The chain carries TRBV6-2 or TRBV6-3 and TRBJ2-3; D unclear. The V and J ends lost 5 bases and 3 bases respectively, with 6 bases between them. Germline CDR1 MNHEY, CDR2 SVGEGT. There are 12 residues in the CDR3. CDR3 nucleotides: TGTGCCAGCAGTGCCCGTACAGATACGCAGTATTTT. Translated, it gives CASSARTDTQYF.

J is TRBJ2-1 and V is TRBV10-1, with 9 positions matching TRBD2. CDR1 and CDR2 from the germline V gene are WNHNN and SYGVQD (reference sequence). CDR3 length: 16 residues. The J segment lost 2 bases and the V segment lost 1 base, leaving 3 bases of the junction unmatched. The CDR3 DNA reads TGCGCCAGCAGTGAGTGGGCTAGCGGGACCTACAATGAGCAGTTCTTC. Protein: CASSEWASGTYNEQFF.

This clonotype was found a few times. The chain is built from TRBV20-1 and TRBJ1-2; 8 bases are a match to TRBD1. The J segment lost 3 bases and the V segment lost 5 bases, leaving 8 bases of the junction unmatched. The V gene's germline CDR1 is DFQATT and CDR2 SNEGSKA (reference sequence). This CDR3 is 14 amino acids long. CDR3 region: CSASGQASDYGYTF. The CDR3 DNA follows: TGCAGTGCTTCGGGACAGGCTAGTGACTATGGCTACACCTTC.

This clonotype was seen at least ten times. The rearrangement joins TRBV12-3 or TRBV12-4 to TRBJ1-1; no reliable D call. This CDR3 is 12 amino acids long. V lost 6 bases, J lost 0 bases, and 5 bases lay in between. The CDR3 DNA reads TGTGCCAGCAGACCGGTGAACACTGAAGCTTTCTTT. Translating gives CASRPVNTEAFF.

This clonotype occurred a few times. V gene TRBV19 combines with J gene TRBJ2-3, with unresolved D. Trimming left V 1 base short and J 4 bases short, with 6 bases between. Germline lookup yields CDR1 LNHDA and CDR2 SQIVND (reference sequence). This CDR3 region has 13 residues. CDR3 DNA sequence: TGTGCCAGTAGTATAGGCAGATCAGATACGCAGTATTTT. Protein sequence: CASSIGRSDTQYF.

This clonotype was seen repeatedly, ten times or more. This chain joins TRBV27 and TRBJ2-3, with D unclear. The V gene's germline CDR1 is MNHEY and CDR2 SMNVEV (reference sequence). The CDR3 extends over 15 amino acids. Trimming took off 5 bases at V and 0 bases at J, with 12 bases between the two ends. CDR3 sequence: CASSKIRSSTDTQYF. CDR3 nucleotide sequence: TGTGCCAGCAGTAAGATTAGGTCTAGCACAGATACGCAGTATTTT.

The chain uses TRBV28 and TRBJ2-2; TRBD2 matches 14 bases. V shed 3 bases, J shed 6 bases, and the junction held 3 bases outside the gene matches. Germline loops: CDR1 MDHEN, CDR2 SYDVKM. The CDR3 has 16 amino acids. The CDR3 loop is CASSLGLAGVPGELFF. The CDR3 DNA reads as TGTGCCAGCAGTTTGGGACTAGCGGGAGTCCCCGGGGAGCTGTTTTTT.

The sample holds a few counts of this clonotype. J is TRBJ2-1 and V is TRBV11-2, with 8 bases that match TRBD2. This CDR3 is 16 amino acids long. Germline loops: CDR1 SGHAT, CDR2 FQNNGV. The V segment lost 0 bases and the J segment 6 bases; nucleotides outside the gene matches: 7. The CDR3 coding sequence is TGTGCCAGCAGCTTAGATCAAGCGGGAGCGTTCAATGAGCAGTTCTTC. Translation: CASSLDQAGAFNEQFF.